The clone carrying this TCR beta chain was detected only a few times. This entry belongs to a study of CD8 T cells in ankylosing spondylitis. TCRdb re-called the 5' RACE reads through MiXCR, storing one row per CDR3 protein. The data contain fewer than 25,000 distinct CDR3 sequences, 10% to 15% of them singletons. Looked up from germline, CDR1 is SQVTM and CDR2 is ANQGSEA. The V segment lost 7 bases and the J segment 7 bases; nucleotides outside the gene matches: 6. CDR3 length: 12 amino acids. This clonotype was obtained from a male donor with ankylosing spondylitis or in good health (not recorded which). The chain has TRBV29-1 and TRBJ1-4; TRBD1 matches at 7 bases. The material sequenced was blood. This chain's CDR3 is CSGGQRFEKLFF. CDR3 DNA sequence: TGCAGCGGGGGACAGCGTTTTGAAAAACTGTTTTTT.